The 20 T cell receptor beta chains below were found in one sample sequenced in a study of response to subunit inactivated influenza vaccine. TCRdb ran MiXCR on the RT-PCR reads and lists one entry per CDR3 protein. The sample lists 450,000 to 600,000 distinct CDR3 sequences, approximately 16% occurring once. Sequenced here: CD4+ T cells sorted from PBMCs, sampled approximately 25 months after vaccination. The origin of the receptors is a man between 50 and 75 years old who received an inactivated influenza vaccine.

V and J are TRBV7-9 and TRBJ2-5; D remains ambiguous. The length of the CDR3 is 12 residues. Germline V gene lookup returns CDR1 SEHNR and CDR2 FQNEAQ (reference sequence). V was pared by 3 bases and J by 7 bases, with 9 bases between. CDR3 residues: CASSLGWRTQYF. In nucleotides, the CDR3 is TGTGCCAGCAGCTTGGGGTGGAGGACCCAGTACTTC.

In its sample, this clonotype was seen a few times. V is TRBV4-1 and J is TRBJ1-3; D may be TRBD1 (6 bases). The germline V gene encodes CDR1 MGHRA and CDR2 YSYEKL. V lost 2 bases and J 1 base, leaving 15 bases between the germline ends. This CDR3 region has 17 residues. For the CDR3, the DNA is TGCGCCAGCAGCCAAAAAACGCAGGGGATTTCTGGAAACACCATATATTTT. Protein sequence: CASSQKTQGISGNTIYF.

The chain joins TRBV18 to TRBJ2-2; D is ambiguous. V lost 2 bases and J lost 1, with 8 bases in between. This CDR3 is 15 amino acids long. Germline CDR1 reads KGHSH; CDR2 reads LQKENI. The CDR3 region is CASSPSGLNTGELFF. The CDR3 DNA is TGTGCCAGCTCACCATCAGGATTGAACACCGGGGAGCTGTTTTTT.

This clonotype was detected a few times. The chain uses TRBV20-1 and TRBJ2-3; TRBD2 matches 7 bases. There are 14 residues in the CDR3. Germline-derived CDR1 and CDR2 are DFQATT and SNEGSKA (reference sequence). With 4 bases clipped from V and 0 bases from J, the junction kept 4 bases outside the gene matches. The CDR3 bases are TGCAGTGCTAAAGGGGAGGGAAGCACAGATACGCAGTATTTT. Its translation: CSAKGEGSTDTQYF.

The CDR3 DNA is TGTGCCAGCAGACCGGGACTCCGCTCCTACGAGCAGTACTTC. Its protein product is CASRPGLRSYEQYF. The gene calls are TRBV28 and TRBJ2-7, with a weak D call TRBD2 (6 bases). The CDR3 totals 14 residues. Germline V gene lookup returns CDR1 MDHEN and CDR2 SYDVKM. V was shortened by 6 bases and J by 0 bases, with 12 bases between the two germline ends.

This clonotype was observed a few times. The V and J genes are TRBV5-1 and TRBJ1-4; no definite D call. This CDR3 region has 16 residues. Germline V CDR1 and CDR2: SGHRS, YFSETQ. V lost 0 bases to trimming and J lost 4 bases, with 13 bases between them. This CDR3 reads CASSLAYGGSNEKLFF. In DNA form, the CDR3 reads TGCGCCAGCAGCTTGGCCTATGGCGGAAGTAATGAAAAACTGTTTTTT.

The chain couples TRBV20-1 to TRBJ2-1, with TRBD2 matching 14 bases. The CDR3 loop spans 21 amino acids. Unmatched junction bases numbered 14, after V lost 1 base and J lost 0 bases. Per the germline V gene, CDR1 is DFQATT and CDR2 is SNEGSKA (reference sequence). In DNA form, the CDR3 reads TGCAGTGCTAGAGGTGAACCGGGACTAGCGGGAGCGCCGCCCTCCTACAATGAGCAGTTCTTC. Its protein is CSARGEPGLAGAPPSYNEQFF.

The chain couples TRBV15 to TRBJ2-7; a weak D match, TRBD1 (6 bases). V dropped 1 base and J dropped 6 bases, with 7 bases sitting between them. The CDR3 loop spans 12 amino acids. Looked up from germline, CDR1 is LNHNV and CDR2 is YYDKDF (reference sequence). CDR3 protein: CATSRAGAEQYF. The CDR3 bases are TGTGCCACCAGCAGAGCAGGGGCCGAGCAGTACTTC. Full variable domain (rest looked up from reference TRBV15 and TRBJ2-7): DAMVIQNPRYQVTQFGKPVTLSCSQTLNHNVMYWYQQKSSQAPKLLFHYYDKDFNNEADTPDNFQSRRPNTSFCFLDIRSPGLGDTAMYLCATSRAGAEQYFGPGTRLTVT.

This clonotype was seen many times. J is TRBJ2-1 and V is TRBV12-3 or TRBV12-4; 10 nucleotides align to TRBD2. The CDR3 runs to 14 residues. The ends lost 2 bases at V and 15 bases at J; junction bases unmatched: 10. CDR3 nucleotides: TGTGCCAGCAGTTTAAGAAGCGGGGGGGAGATCGGGTTCTTC. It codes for CASSLRSGGEIGFF.

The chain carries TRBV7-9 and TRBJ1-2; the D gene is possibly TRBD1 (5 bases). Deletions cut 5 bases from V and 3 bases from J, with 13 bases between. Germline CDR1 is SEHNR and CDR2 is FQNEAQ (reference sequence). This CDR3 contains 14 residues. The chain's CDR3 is CASSTRDGYYGYTF. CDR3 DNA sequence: TGTGCCAGCAGCACGAGGGACGGCTACTATGGCTACACCTTC.

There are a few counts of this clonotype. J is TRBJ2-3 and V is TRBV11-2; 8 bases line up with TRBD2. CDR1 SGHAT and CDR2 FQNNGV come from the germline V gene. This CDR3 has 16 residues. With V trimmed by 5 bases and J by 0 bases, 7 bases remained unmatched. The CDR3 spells CASSQGLGASTDTQYF. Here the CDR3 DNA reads TGTGCCAGCAGCCAGGGACTAGGGGCTAGCACAGATACGCAGTATTTT.

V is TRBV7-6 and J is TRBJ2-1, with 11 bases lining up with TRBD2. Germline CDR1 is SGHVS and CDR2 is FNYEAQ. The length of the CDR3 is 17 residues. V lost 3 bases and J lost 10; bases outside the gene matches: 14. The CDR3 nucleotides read TGTGCCAGCAGCTTCTTTGTTAGCGGGAGGGCTGGTGGCGAGCAGTTCTTC. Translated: CASSFFVSGRAGGEQFF.

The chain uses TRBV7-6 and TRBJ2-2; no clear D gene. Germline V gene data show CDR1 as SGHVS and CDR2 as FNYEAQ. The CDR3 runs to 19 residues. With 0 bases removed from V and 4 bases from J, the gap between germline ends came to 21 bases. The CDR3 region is CASSLAQEQLIFITGELFF. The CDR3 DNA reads TGTGCCAGCAGCTTAGCGCAGGAACAGTTAATTTTTATCACCGGGGAGCTGTTTTTT. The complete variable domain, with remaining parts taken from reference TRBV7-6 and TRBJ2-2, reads GAGVSQSPRYKVTKRGQDVALRCDPISGHVSLYWYRQALGQGPEFLTYFNYEAQQDKSGLPNDRFSAERPEGSISTLTIQRTEQRDSAMYRCASSLAQEQLIFITGELFFGEGSRLTVL.

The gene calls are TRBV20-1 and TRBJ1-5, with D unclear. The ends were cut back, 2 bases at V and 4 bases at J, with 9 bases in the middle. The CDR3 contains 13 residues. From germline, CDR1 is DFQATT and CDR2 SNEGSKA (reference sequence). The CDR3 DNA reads TGCAGTGCTAGACGGGCTGAGAATCAGCCCCAGCATTTT. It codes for CSARRAENQPQHF.

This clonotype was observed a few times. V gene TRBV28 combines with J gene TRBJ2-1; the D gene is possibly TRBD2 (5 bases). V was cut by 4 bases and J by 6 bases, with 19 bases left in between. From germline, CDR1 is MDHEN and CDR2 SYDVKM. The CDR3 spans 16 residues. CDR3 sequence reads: CASSSLALLSANEQFF. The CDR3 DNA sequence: TGTGCCAGCAGTTCTCTAGCCTTGTTGTCGGCCAATGAGCAGTTCTTC.

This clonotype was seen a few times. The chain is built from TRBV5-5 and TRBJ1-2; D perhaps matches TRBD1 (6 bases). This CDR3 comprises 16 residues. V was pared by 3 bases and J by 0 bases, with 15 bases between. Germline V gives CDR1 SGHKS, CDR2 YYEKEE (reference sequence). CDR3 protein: CASSWGDTPSNYGYTF. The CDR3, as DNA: TGTGCCAGCAGCTGGGGGGACACCCCGTCTAACTATGGCTACACCTTC.

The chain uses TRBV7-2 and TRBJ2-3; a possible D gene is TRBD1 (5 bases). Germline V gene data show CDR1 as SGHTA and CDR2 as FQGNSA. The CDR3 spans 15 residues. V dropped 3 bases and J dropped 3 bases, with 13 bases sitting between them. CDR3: CASSFSGIWTDTQYF. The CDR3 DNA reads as TGTGCCAGCAGCTTTTCAGGGATATGGACAGATACGCAGTATTTT.

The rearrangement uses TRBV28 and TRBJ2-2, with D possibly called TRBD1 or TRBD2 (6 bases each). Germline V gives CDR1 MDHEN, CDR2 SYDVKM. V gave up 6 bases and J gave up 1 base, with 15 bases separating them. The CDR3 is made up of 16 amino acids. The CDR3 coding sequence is TGTGCCAGCAGCCTCCGGGGGCTCCGGAACACCGGGGAGCTGTTTTTT. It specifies CASSLRGLRNTGELFF.

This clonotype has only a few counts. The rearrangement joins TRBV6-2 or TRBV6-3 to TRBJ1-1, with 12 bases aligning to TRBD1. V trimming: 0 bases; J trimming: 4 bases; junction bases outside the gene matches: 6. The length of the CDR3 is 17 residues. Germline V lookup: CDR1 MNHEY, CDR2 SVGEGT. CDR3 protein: CASSYSTGQGASTEAFF. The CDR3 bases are TGTGCCAGCAGTTACTCGACGGGACAGGGGGCATCCACTGAAGCTTTCTTT.

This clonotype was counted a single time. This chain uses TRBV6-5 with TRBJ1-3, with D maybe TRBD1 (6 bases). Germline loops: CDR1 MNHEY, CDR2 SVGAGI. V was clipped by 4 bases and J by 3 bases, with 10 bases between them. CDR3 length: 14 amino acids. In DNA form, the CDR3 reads TGTGCCAGCAGTTTAGACAGGAATGGAAACACCATATATTTT. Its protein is CASSLDRNGNTIYF.